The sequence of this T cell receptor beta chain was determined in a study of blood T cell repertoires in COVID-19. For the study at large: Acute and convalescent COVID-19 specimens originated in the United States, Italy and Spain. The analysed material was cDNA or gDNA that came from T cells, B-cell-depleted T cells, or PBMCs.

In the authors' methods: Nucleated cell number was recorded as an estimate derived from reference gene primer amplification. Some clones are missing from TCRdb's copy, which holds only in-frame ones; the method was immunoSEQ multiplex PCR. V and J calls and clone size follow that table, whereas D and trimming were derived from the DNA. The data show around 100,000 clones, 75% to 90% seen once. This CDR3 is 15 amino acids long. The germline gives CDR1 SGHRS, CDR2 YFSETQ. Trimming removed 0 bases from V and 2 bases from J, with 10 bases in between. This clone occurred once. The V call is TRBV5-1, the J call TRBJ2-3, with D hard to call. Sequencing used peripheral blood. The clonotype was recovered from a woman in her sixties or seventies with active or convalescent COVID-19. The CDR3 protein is CASSLGGRFTDTQYF. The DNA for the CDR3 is TGCGCCAGCAGCTTGGGTGGGCGATTCACAGATACGCAGTATTTT. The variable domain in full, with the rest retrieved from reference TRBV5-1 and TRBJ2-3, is KAGVTQTPRYLIKTRGQQVTLSCSPISGHRSVSWYQQTPGQGLQFLFEYFSETQRNKGNFPGRFSGRQFSNSRSEMNVSTLELGDSALYLCASSLGGRFTDTQYFGPGTRLTVL.